This TCR beta chain was documented in a study of response to subunit inactivated influenza vaccine. This clonotype was counted at least ten times. Its antigen is currently unknown. Overall study findings and caveats: Each seasonal influenza vaccination, the authors suggested, recruits few new T cells.

The CDR3 covers 15 residues. Germline V CDR1 and CDR2: MNHEY, SVGAGI. The V end was cut by 2 bases, the J end by 6 bases, with 13 bases between. TCRdb analysed the RT-PCR reads with MiXCR anew, one entry per CDR3 protein. The sample lists about 480,000 distinct CDR3 sequences, roughly 9.7% seen once, with 9.5% to 15% in the top ten. The chain employs TRBV6-5 and TRBJ2-2; D perhaps matches TRBD2 (5 bases). The input for sequencing was PBMCs from blood, taken 45 days after vaccination. The clonotype originates from a man between 50 and 59 years old who received an inactivated influenza vaccine. CDR3 nucleotide sequence: TGTGCCAGCAGTTACCCACTAGATGGATCCGGGGAGCTGTTTTTT. This sequence encodes CASSYPLDGSGELFF.